This TCR beta chain was found in a study of cytomegalovirus exposure and HLA in healthy donors. CDR3 length: 15 residues. With 0 bases removed from V and 0 bases from J, the gap between germline ends came to 9 bases. CDR1 and CDR2 from the germline V gene are LNHNV and YYDKDF (reference sequence). Primers for the PCR totalled 60 Vbeta and 13 Jbeta. TCRdb keeps only in-frame clones here, not all; method: immunoSEQ multiplex PCR. The repertoire holds about 140,000 clones, 70% to 80% seen once, with 6.5% in the top ten. The origin of this receptor is a man aged 35-49 years in good health and CMV-seropositive. V usage is TRBV15 and J usage is TRBJ2-7; D uncertain. Sequenced sample: PBMCs. The CDR3 DNA sequence: TGTGCCACCAGCAGAGATGTAGGAGACTCCTACGAGCAGTACTTC. It encodes CATSRDVGDSYEQYF. The full variable domain, rest sourced from reference TRBV15 and TRBJ2-7, is DAMVIQNPRYQVTQFGKPVTLSCSQTLNHNVMYWYQQKSSQAPKLLFHYYDKDFNNEADTPDNFQSRRPNTSFCFLDIRSPGLGDTAMYLCATSRDVGDSYEQYFGPGTRLTVT.